This is a list of T cell receptor beta chains from one sample in a study of graft-versus-host responses after intestinal transplantation. No antigens are known for them. Using immunoSEQ multiplex PCR, the repertoire was profiled, and TCRdb retains in-frame clones only, with some absent. Of tens of thousands of clones listed, around 90% are singletons. The specimen comprised unstimulated CD4+ T cells sorted from spleen or lymph node cells, sampled before intestinal transplant. These TCRs come from a human donor who received an intestinal transplant. CDR3s include the opening cysteine and the closing phenylalanine or tryptophan. A D gene is named only where the DNA matches it firmly. The listing skips clone size in some rows; elsewhere it reads once, few, many or a size class.

>.|TRBV19|.|TRBJ2-2
CASSRAGGTGELFF
TGTGCCAGTAGTCGGGCGGGTGGGACCGGGGAGCTGTTTTTT
>.|TRBV5-4|.|TRBJ2-7
CASSPGQNHDYEQYF
TGTGCCAGCAGCCCTGGACAGAATCATGACTACGAGCAGTACTTC
>.|TRBV9|.|TRBJ1-4
CASSVKGQNNEKLFF
TGTGCCAGCAGCGTAAAGGGGCAAAATAATGAAAAACTGTTTTTT
>.|TRBV28|.|TRBJ2-3
CASNLPGLRTDTQYF
TGTGCCAGCAATCTCCCGGGACTTCGCACAGATACGCAGTATTTT
>TRBD1|TRBV2|once|TRBJ2-5
CASSDRTGSETQYF
TGTGCCAGCAGTGACAGGACAGGGTCGGAGACCCAGTACTTC
>.|TRBV18|many|TRBJ1-5
CASSPLPTGNQPQHF
TGTGCCAGCTCACCATTGCCGACAGGCAATCAGCCCCAGCATTTT
>.|TRBV18|.|TRBJ1-5
CASPSGSRRYSNQPQHF
TGTGCCAGCCCCTCCGGCAGTAGGAGATATAGCAATCAGCCCCAGCATTTT
>TRBD2|TRBV28|.|TRBJ2-6
CASSLTSGFAGANVLTF
TGTGCCAGCAGTTTAACTAGCGGGTTTGCTGGGGCCAACGTCCTGACTTTC
>TRBD1|TRBV4-2|.|TRBJ1-6
CASSQVPFQGAWSPLHF
TGTGCCAGCAGCCAAGTACCCTTCCAGGGGGCATGGTCACCCCTCCACTTT
>TRBD2|TRBV5-1|.|TRBJ2-1
CASSPGLAGGPSYNEQFF
TGCGCCAGCAGCCCGGGACTAGCGGGGGGTCCCTCCTACAATGAGCAGTTCTTC
>.|TRBV5-1|.|TRBJ2-3
CASRQGQSTDTQYF
TGCGCCAGCAGACAGGGTCAGTCCACAGATACGCAGTATTTT
>TRBD1|TRBV5-1|.|TRBJ1-2
CASSFGTGGNYGYTF
TGCGCCAGCAGCTTCGGGACAGGGGGCAACTATGGCTACACCTTC
>TRBD2|TRBV5-4|.|TRBJ2-3
CASSPSSSGTLTDTQYF
TGTGCCAGCAGCCCGTCCTCTAGCGGGACGCTCACAGATACGCAGTATTTT
>.|TRBV28|.|TRBJ1-1
CASRSVRGPTEAFF
TGTGCCAGCAGAAGTGTTAGGGGTCCCACTGAAGCTTTCTTT
>.|TRBV5-4|once|TRBJ1-4
CASSLQGPGLEKLFF
TGTGCCAGCAGCTTGCAGGGGCCGGGTCTTGAAAAACTGTTTTTT
>TRBD1|TRBV28|.|TRBJ2-4
CASLEPGQNIQYF
TGTGCCAGCCTAGAACCGGGACAGAACATTCAGTACTTC
>TRBD1|TRBV11-2|once|TRBJ1-2
CASSWGTGGDGYTF
TGTGCCAGCAGCTGGGGGACAGGGGGGGATGGCTACACCTTC
>.|TRBV28|.|TRBJ1-2
CASSPPDRNYGYTF
TGTGCCAGCAGTCCCCCTGACAGAAACTATGGCTACACCTTC
>TRBD1|TRBV6-1|.|TRBJ1-5
CASSQDRANQPQHF
TGTGCCAGCAGTCAAGACAGGGCCAATCAGCCCCAGCATTTT
>TRBD1|TRBV28|.|TRBJ1-1
CASSSSPGQGHTEAFF
TGTGCCAGCAGCTCATCCCCGGGACAGGGACACACTGAAGCTTTCTTT
>TRBD2|TRBV4-2|.|TRBJ2-5
CASRTTLAGGTQYF
TGTGCCAGCAGAACCACGCTAGCGGGGGGGACCCAGTACTTC
>.|TRBV2|.|TRBJ1-4
CASSLGVNEKLFF
TGTGCCAGTTCCCTGGGAGTTAATGAAAAACTGTTTTTT
>.|TRBV28|.|TRBJ2-7
CASTLGGSSYEQYF
TGTGCCAGCACCCTCGGAGGGTCCTCCTACGAGCAGTACTTC
>TRBD1|TRBV5-1|.|TRBJ2-7
CASSPTRQGSDEQYF
TGCGCCAGCAGCCCCACCAGACAGGGATCCGACGAGCAGTACTTC
>TRBD1|TRBV5-4|.|TRBJ1-1
CASSGQGISTEAFF
TGTGCCAGCAGCGGACAGGGTATAAGCACTGAAGCTTTCTTT
>TRBD1|TRBV27|once|TRBJ2-3
CASSLSVTGRPDTQYF
TGTGCCAGCAGTTTATCCGTGACAGGGCGGCCAGATACGCAGTATTTT
>.|TRBV19|few|TRBJ2-1
CASTLSGEQFF
TGTGCCAGTACCCTGTCCGGGGAGCAGTTCTTC
>.|TRBV18|.|TRBJ1-2
CASSPLWAGVGGYTF
TGTGCCAGCTCACCGCTTTGGGCGGGAGTGGGTGGCTACACCTTC
>.|TRBV6-6|.|TRBJ2-5
CASSPGTGHFQETQYF
TGTGCCAGCAGTCCTGGGACGGGACACTTCCAAGAGACCCAGTACTTC
>.|TRBV28|.|TRBJ1-5
CASLIGQSYSNQPQHF
TGTGCCAGTTTAATCGGACAGTCTTATAGCAATCAGCCCCAGCATTTT
>.|TRBV15|.|TRBJ2-5
CATSTDERGTQYF
TGTGCCACCAGCACAGACGAGCGTGGGACCCAGTACTTC
>TRBD1|TRBV27|.|TRBJ1-6
CASARLPGQGVGANSPLHF
TGTGCCAGCGCCCGTTTACCGGGACAGGGTGTTGGGGCTAATTCACCCCTCCACTTT
>TRBD1|TRBV19|.|TRBJ1-2
CASSIPGTGAYYGYTF
TGTGCCAGTAGTATACCCGGGACAGGGGCCTACTATGGCTACACCTTC
>TRBD1|TRBV28|.|TRBJ1-5
CASSRLRQGHNQPQHF
TGTGCCAGCAGTCGCCTCCGACAGGGTCACAATCAGCCCCAGCATTTT
>.|TRBV5-6|.|TRBJ1-2
CASSIGQMNYGYTF
TGTGCCAGCAGCATCGGACAGATGAACTATGGCTACACCTTC
>.|TRBV7-9|.|TRBJ1-2
CASSLGLGQTLGYTF
TGTGCCAGCAGCTTAGGTTTAGGACAGACTCTCGGCTACACCTTC
>TRBD2|TRBV14|.|TRBJ2-1
CASSQGLAGGYEQFF
TGTGCCAGCAGCCAAGGGCTAGCGGGAGGGTATGAGCAGTTCTTC